This entry lists 14 T cell receptor beta chains sequenced from one sample in a study of T cells in Graves' hyperthyroidism and ophthalmopathy. Researchers amplified the TCR beta CDR3 regions from RNA transcripts. First-round RT-PCR of the TCR CDR3 relied on the HTBI primer set. Using its own MiXCR run on the multiplex PCR reads, TCRdb lists one record per CDR3 protein. The table shows about 700,000 distinct CDR3 sequences, with about 15% occurring only once. The sample comprised blood. These receptor sequences come from a woman between 18 and 29 years old with Graves' hyperthyroidism.

CDR3 protein: CASKGAGVYEQYF. DNA for the CDR3: TGTGCCAGTAAGGGAGCGGGAGTCTACGAGCAGTACTTC. The chain recombines TRBV19 with TRBJ2-7, with 8 bases matching TRBD2. The germline CDR1 and CDR2 sequences are LNHDA and SQIVND (reference sequence). The V gene end was trimmed by 7 bases and the J gene end by 3 bases; junction bases not matched to a gene: 5. The CDR3 is made up of 13 amino acids.

This clonotype was seen at least ten times. The chain joins TRBV7-9 to TRBJ2-5; 8 bases align to TRBD2. V lost 5 bases to trimming and J lost 4 bases; unmatched junction nucleotides: 15. This CDR3 is built from 17 residues. Per germline, CDR1 SEHNR and CDR2 FQNEAQ (reference sequence). The CDR3 loop is CASSPSLRGGRRETQYF. The CDR3 DNA sequence: TGTGCCAGCAGCCCGTCTCTTCGGGGGGGACGAAGAGAGACCCAGTACTTC.

This clonotype was found many times. J is TRBJ2-1 and V is TRBV20-1; the match to TRBD2 covers 7 bases. CDR3 size: 13 residues. Trimming at V came to 3 bases and at J to 6 bases, leaving 5 bases not matched to a gene. Germline V gives CDR1 DFQATT, CDR2 SNEGSKA (reference sequence). CDR3 DNA: TGCAGTGCTAGGCTAGCGGTGCCCAATGAGCAGTTCTTC. Amino acid sequence: CSARLAVPNEQFF.

The table lists this clonotype with many counts. V gene TRBV16 combines with J gene TRBJ1-4; D ambiguous. Germline lookup yields CDR1 KGHSY and CDR2 FQNENV. There are 16 residues in the CDR3. The germline V and J ends were trimmed by 1 base and 8 bases, with 17 bases remaining between them. DNA for the CDR3: TGTGCCAGCAGCCAATACTTGCCTCAACTGGGGGAAAAACTGTTTTTT. Its protein product is CASSQYLPQLGEKLFF.

This clonotype showed up many times. The gene calls are TRBV28 and TRBJ2-7; D unclear. Trimming removed 6 bases at V and 5 bases at J, with 5 bases between. This CDR3 spans 10 amino acids. The V gene's germline CDR1 is MDHEN and CDR2 SYDVKM. CDR3 in DNA: TGTGCCAGCAGCCATCACGAGCAGTACTTC. This sequence encodes CASSHHEQYF.

This clonotype was seen at least ten times. The J gene is TRBJ2-5, the V gene TRBV11-2, with 11 bases fitting TRBD2. The germline V gene encodes CDR1 SGHAT and CDR2 FQNNGV. The CDR3 runs to 15 residues. Losses at the gene ends were 4 bases for V and 5 bases for J; bases not matched to a gene: 6. The DNA for the CDR3 is TGTGCCAGCAGCTATTTAGCGGGAGGGCAGGAGACCCAGTACTTC. Its translation is CASSYLAGGQETQYF.

The CDR3 protein is CASSDLSSEQFF. CDR3 in DNA: TGTGCCAGCAGCGATTTAAGTAGTGAGCAGTTCTTC. The rearrangement joins TRBV5-5 to TRBJ2-1; D uncertain. Deletions cut 4 bases from V and 9 bases from J, with 11 bases between. Germline loops: CDR1 SGHKS, CDR2 YYEKEE (reference sequence). This CDR3 comprises 12 residues.

This rearrangement joins TRBV5-6 to TRBJ2-7, with a weak D call TRBD1 (6 bases). Germline V gene data show CDR1 as SGHDT and CDR2 as YYEEEE. The CDR3 has 14 residues. The ends were cut back, 3 bases at V and 5 bases at J, with 15 bases in the middle. In nucleotides, the CDR3 is TGTGCCAGCAGCTGGGGCACAGGGTTCCACGAGCAGTACTTC. The encoded protein is CASSWGTGFHEQYF.

V is TRBV7-9 and J is TRBJ1-6, with D uncertain. The CDR3 covers 13 residues. Between the trimmed V and J ends, which lost 4 bases and 10 bases, there was a span of 11 bases. From germline, CDR1 is SEHNR and CDR2 FQNEAQ (reference sequence). CDR3 amino acids: CASSSQVGSPLHF. The CDR3 DNA is TGTGCCAGCAGCTCCCAGGTCGGATCACCCCTCCACTTT. The variable domain in full, completed from reference TRBV7-9 and TRBJ1-6, reads DTGVSQNPRHKITKRGQNVTFRCDPISEHNRLYWYRQTLGQGPEFLTYFQNEAQLEKSRLLSDRFSAERPKGSFSTLEIQRTEQGDSAMYLCASSSQVGSPLHFGNGTRLTVT.

This chain joins TRBV28 and TRBJ2-7; 7 bases align to TRBD2. The tail of the sequence fits TRBJ2-1 better, so the J call may be wrong. In germline, CDR1 is MDHEN, CDR2 SYDVKM. The CDR3 totals 15 residues. DNA of the CDR3: TGTGCCAGCATTATTTCTAGCGGAAGCTCCTACGAGCAGTTCTTC. Amino acids: CASIISSGSSYEQFF.

The chain combines TRBV7-6 with TRBJ2-1; the match to TRBD2 covers 8 bases. Germline trimming cut 3 bases from V and 8 bases from J; bases unmatched to any gene: 9. CDR1 and CDR2 (germline): SGHVS, FNYEAQ. The CDR3 sequence is 15 residues long. CDR3 in DNA: TGTGCCAGCAGCTTCAAGCGGGAGCAAGTATATGAGCAGTTCTTC. It yields the protein CASSFKREQVYEQFF.

This clonotype appeared many times. The J gene is TRBJ2-3, the V gene TRBV7-9; 15 bases are a match to TRBD2. The CDR3 length is 18 residues. Germline V lookup: CDR1 SEHNR, CDR2 FQNEAQ (reference sequence). J gave up 0 bases and V 3 bases, and 4 bases lay outside the gene matches. Here the CDR3 DNA reads TGTGCCAGCAGCTTCGGACTAGCGGGAGGGCTAAGCACAGATACGCAGTATTTT. Translation: CASSFGLAGGLSTDTQYF.

The J gene is TRBJ2-1, the V gene TRBV7-6, with 7 bases aligning to TRBD1. Losses at the gene ends were 1 base for V and 6 bases for J; bases not matched to a gene: 6. The CDR3 is 15 amino acids. Germline CDR1 and CDR2: SGHVS and FNYEAQ. Written as DNA, the CDR3 is TGTGCCAGCAGCTTAGGAGGGGGCGCGGTCAATGAGCAGTTCTTC. This translates into CASSLGGGAVNEQFF.

CDR3 coding DNA: TGTGCCAGCAGTGAATTCGGACCAAAATCACCCCTCCACTTT. Translated, it gives CASSEFGPKSPLHF. The chain combines TRBV6-4 with TRBJ1-6; D is ambiguous. Trimming pared 3 bases from V and 10 bases from J, leaving 13 bases between. CDR3 size: 14 residues. Looked up from germline, CDR1 is MRHNA and CDR2 is SNTAGT.